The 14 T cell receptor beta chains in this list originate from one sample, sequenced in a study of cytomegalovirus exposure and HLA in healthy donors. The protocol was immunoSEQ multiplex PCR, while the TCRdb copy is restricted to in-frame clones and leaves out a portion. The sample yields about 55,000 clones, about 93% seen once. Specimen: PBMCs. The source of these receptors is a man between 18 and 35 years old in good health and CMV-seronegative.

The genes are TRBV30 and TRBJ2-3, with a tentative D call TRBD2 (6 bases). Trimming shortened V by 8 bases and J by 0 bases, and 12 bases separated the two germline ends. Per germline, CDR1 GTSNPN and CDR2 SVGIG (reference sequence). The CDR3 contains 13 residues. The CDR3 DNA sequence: TGTGCCGGTAGCGGATTAAGCACAGATACGCAGTATTTT. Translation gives CAGSGLSTDTQYF.

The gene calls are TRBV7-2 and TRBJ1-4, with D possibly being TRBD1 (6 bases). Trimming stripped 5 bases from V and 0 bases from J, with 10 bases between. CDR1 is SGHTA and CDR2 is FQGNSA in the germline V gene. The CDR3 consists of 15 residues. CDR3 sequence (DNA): TGTGCCAGCAGCCCCCGGACAGCAACTAATGAAAAACTGTTTTTT. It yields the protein CASSPRTATNEKLFF.

CDR3 region: CASSVPTDTQYF. CDR3 DNA: TGTGCCAGCAGCGTTCCGACAGATACGCAGTATTTT. This sequence joins TRBV9 and TRBJ2-3; D is unresolved. The length of the CDR3 is 12 residues. V was trimmed by 2 bases and J by 3 bases, leaving 4 bases between them. CDR1 is SGDLS, CDR2 YYNGEE, per germline.

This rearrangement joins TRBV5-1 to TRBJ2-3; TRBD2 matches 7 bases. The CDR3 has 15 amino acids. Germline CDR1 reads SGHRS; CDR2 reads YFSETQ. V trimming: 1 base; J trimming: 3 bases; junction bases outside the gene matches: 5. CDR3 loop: CASSLTGGRTDTQYF. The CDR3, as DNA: TGCGCCAGCAGCTTGACGGGGGGTAGGACAGATACGCAGTATTTT.

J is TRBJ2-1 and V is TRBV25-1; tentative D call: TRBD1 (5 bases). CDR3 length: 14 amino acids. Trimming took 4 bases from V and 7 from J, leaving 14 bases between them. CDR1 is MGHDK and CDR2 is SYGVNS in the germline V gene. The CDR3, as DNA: TGTGCCAGCAGTGGCGCGCAGGGTTGGAATGAGCAGTTCTTC. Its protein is CASSGAQGWNEQFF. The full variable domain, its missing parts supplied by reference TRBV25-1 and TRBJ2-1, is EADIYQTPRYLVIGTGKKITLECSQTMGHDKMYWYQQDPGMELHLIHYSYGVNSTEKGDLSSESTVSRIRTEHFPLTLESARPSHTSQYLCASSGAQGWNEQFFGPGTRLTVL.

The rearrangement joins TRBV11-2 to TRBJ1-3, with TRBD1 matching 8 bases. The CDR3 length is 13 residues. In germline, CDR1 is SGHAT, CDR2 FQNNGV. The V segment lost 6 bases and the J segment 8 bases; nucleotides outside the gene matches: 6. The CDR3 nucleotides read TGTGCCAGCAGACCCCGACAGGGGTACACCATATATTTT. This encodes CASRPRQGYTIYF.

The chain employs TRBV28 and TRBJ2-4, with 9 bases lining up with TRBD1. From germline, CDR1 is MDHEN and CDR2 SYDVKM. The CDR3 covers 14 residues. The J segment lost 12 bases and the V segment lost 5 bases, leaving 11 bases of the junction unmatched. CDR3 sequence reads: CASSVGDREKPQYF. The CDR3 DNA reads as TGTGCCAGCAGTGTCGGGGACAGGGAAAAGCCTCAGTACTTC.

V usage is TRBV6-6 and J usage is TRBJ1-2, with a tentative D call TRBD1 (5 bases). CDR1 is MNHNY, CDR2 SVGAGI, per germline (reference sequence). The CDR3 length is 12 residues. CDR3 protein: CAARAVSYGYTF. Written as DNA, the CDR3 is TGTGCTGCCAGGGCAGTTTCCTATGGCTACACCTTC.

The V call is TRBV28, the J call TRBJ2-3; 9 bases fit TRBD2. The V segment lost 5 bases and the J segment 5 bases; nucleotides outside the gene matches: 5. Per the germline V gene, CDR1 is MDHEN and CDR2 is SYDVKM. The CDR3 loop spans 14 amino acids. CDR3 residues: CASSLAGGIDTQYF. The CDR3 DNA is TGTGCCAGCAGTCTGGCGGGGGGGATAGATACGCAGTATTTT.

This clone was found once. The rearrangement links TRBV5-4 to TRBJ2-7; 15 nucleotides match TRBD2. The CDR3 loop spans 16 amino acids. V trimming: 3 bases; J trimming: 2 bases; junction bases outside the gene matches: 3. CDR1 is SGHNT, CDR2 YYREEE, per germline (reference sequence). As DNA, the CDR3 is TGTGCCAGCAGCTGGACTAGCGGGAGGGCCCCCTACGAGCAGTACTTC. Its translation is CASSWTSGRAPYEQYF. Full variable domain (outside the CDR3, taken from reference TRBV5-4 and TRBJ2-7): ETGVTQSPTHLIKTRGQQVTLRCSSQSGHNTVSWYQQALGQGPQFIFQYYREEENGRGNFPPRFSGLQFPNYSSELNVNALELDDSALYLCASSWTSGRAPYEQYFGPGTRLTVT.

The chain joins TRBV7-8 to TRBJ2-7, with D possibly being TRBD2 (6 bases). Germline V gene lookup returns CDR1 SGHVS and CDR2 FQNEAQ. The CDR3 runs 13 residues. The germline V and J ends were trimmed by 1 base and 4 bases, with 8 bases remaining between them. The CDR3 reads CASSLDRGYEQYF. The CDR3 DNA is TGTGCCAGCAGCTTAGATCGGGGGTACGAGCAGTACTTC.

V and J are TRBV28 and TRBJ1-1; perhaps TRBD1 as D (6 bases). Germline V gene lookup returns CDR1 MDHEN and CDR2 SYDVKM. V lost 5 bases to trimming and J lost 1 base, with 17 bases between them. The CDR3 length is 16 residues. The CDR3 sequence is CASSLSQPGQNTEAFF. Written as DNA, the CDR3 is TGTGCCAGCAGTCTATCCCAACCGGGACAGAACACTGAAGCTTTCTTT.

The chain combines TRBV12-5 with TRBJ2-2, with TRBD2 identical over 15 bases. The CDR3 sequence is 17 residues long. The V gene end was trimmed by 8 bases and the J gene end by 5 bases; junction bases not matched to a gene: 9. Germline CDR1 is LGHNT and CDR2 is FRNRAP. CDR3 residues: CASPGLAGGGVTGELFF. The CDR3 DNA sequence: TGTGCTAGTCCGGGACTAGCGGGAGGTGGGGTAACCGGGGAGCTGTTTTTT. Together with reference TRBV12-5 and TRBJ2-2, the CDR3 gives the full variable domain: DARVTQTPRHKVTEMGQEVTMRCQPILGHNTVFWYRQTMMQGLELLAYFRNRAPLDDSGMPKDRFSAEMPDATLATLKIQPSEPRDSAVYFCASPGLAGGGVTGELFFGEGSRLTVL.

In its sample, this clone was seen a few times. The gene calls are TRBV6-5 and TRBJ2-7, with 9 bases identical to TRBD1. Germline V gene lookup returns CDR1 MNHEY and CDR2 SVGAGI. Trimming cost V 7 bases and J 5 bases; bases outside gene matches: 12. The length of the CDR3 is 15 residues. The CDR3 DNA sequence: TGTGCCAGCACCCTACGGACAGGGGCTGTGGACGAGCAGTACTTC. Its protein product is CASTLRTGAVDEQYF.